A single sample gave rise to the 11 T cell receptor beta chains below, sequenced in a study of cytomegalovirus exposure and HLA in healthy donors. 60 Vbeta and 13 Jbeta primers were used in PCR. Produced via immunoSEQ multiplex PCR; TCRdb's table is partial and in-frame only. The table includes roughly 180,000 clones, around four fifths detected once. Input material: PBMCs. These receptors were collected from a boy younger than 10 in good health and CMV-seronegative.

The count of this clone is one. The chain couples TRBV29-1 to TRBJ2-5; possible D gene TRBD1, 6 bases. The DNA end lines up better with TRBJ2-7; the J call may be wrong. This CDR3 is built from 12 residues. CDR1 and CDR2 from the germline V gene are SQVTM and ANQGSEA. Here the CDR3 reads CSVKDSSYEQYF. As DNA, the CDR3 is TGCAGCGTTAAGGACAGCTCCTACGAGCAGTACTTC.

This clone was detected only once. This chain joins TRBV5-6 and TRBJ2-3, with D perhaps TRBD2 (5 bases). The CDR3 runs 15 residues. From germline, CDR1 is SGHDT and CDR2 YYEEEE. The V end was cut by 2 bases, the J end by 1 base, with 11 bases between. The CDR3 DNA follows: TGTGCCAGCAGCTTCGAAGGAGGTCGCACAGATACGCAGTATTTT. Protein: CASSFEGGRTDTQYF.

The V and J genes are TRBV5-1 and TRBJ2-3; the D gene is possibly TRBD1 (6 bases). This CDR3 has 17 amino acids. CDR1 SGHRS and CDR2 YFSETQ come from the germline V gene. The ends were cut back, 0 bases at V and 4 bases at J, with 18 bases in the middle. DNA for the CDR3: TGCGCCAGCAGCTTGGGGCCCAACAGGGTGGCCCCAGATACGCAGTATTTT. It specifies CASSLGPNRVAPDTQYF.

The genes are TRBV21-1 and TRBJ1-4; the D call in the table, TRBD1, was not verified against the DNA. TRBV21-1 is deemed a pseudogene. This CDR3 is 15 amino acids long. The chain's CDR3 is CASSKRNRTNEKLFF. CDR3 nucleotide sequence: TGTGCCAGCAGCAAACGGAACAGAACTAATGAAAAACTGTTTTTT.

The CDR3 DNA follows: TGTGCCAGCAGTTTGTTAGCGGGAGACCCCTCCTCCTACAATGAGCAGTTCTTC. This translates into CASSLLAGDPSSYNEQFF. The chain uses TRBV27 and TRBJ2-1, with 9 bases matching TRBD2. This CDR3 has 18 residues. J gave up 0 bases and V 3 bases, and 9 bases lay outside the gene matches. CDR1 is MNHEY and CDR2 is SMNVEV in the germline V gene (reference sequence).

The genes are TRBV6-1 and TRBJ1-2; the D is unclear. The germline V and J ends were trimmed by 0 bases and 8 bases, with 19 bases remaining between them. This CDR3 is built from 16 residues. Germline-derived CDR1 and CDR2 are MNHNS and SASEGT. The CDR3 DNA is TGTGCCAGCAGTGAAGCAATCGGTGTCCGCCAGCGGGGCTACACCTTC. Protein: CASSEAIGVRQRGYTF.

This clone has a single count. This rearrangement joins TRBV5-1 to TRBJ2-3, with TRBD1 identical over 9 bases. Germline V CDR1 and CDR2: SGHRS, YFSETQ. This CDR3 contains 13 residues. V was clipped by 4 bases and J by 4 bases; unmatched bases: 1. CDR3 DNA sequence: TGCGCCAGCAGCCGGACAGGGGCAGATACGCAGTATTTT. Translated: CASSRTGADTQYF. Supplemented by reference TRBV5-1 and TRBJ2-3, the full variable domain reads KAGVTQTPRYLIKTRGQQVTLSCSPISGHRSVSWYQQTPGQGLQFLFEYFSETQRNKGNFPGRFSGRQFSNSRSEMNVSTLELGDSALYLCASSRTGADTQYFGPGTRLTVL.

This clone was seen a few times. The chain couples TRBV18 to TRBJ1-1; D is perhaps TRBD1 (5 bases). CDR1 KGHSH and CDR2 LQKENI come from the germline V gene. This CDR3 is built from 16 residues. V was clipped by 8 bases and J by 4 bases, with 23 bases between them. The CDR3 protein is CASTREGPRGSTEAFF. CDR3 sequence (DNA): TGTGCCAGCACCCGAGAGGGACCGCGGGGAAGCACTGAAGCTTTCTTT.

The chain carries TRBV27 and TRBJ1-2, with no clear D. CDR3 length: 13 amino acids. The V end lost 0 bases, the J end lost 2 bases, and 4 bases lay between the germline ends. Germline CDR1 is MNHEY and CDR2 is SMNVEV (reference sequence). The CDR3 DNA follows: TGTGCCAGCAGTTTATCGAGGAACTATGGCTACACCTTC. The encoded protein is CASSLSRNYGYTF.

The CDR3 DNA is TGTGCCAGCAGTGATAGGTTGGAGGTGCTGGGCTACACCTTC. It encodes CASSDRLEVLGYTF. V usage is TRBV6-1 and J usage is TRBJ1-2; D is ambiguous. The germline V gene encodes CDR1 MNHNS and CDR2 SASEGT. CDR3 size: 14 residues. Trimming removed 3 bases at V and 8 bases at J, with 16 bases between.

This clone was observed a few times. The CDR3 sequence is CASSSLGAIEAFF. The CDR3 DNA follows: TGTGCCAGCAGCTCCTTGGGGGCCATCGAAGCTTTCTTT. The V gene is TRBV11-2, the J gene TRBJ1-1, with D possibly TRBD1 on 6 matching bases. Germline V gene sequence: CDR1 SGHAT, CDR2 FQNNGV. V was clipped by 4 bases and J by 8 bases, with 14 bases between them. The CDR3 is made up of 13 amino acids. The full variable domain, with the rest looked up from reference TRBV11-2 and TRBJ1-1, is EAGVAQSPRYKIIEKRQSVAFWCNPISGHATLYWYQQILGQGPKLLIQFQNNGVVDDSQLPKDRFSAERLKGVDSTLKIQPAKLEDSAVYLCASSSLGAIEAFFGQGTRLTVV.